One T cell receptor beta chain is described in this entry. Its antigen is not known. CDR1 is SGHNT and CDR2 is YYREEE in the germline V gene (reference sequence). This CDR3 is 16 amino acids long. The V and J ends lost 4 bases and 2 bases, in that order; junction bases with no gene match: 9. Profiling relied on immunoSEQ multiplex PCR, and the TCRdb table lists in-frame clones only, not all of them. The sample gives about 2 million clones, roughly 96% of which show up once; roughly 0.13% is in the top ten. The entry originates in a study of shared clonotypes between healthy human individuals. Whole-study results and caveats: It was observed that approximately 5% of naive CD4 clonotypes were shared across several donors.

This chain uses TRBV5-4 with TRBJ2-1; 7 bases are shared with TRBD2. The TCR sequence derives from a man aged 18 to 30 in good health. The sequencing input was naive CD4+ T cells sorted from blood. The subset denotes: CD45RA+ positively selected. CDR3 amino acids: CASSPTPGTTYNEQFF. The DNA for the CDR3 is TGTGCCAGCAGCCCGACCCCCGGGACTACCTACAATGAGCAGTTCTTC.